Presented here are 17 T cell receptor beta chains from one specimen sequenced in a study of blood T cell repertoires in COVID-19. Using immunoSEQ multiplex PCR, the repertoire was profiled, and TCRdb retains in-frame clones only, with some absent. The sample comprises around 180,000 clones, around 77% of which are singletons, and approximately 15% rests with the top ten. The source material was peripheral blood. These receptors came from a man aged 55-75 years with active or convalescent COVID-19.

The J gene is TRBJ1-1, the V gene TRBV3-1 (or the pseudogene TRBV3-2); 8 nucleotides agree with TRBD1. This CDR3 contains 15 residues. Germline-derived CDR1 and CDR2 are LGHDT and YNNKEL (reference sequence). J lost 5 bases, V lost 2 bases, and 7 bases had no gene match. The CDR3 loop is CASSQPGQGWTEAFF. CDR3 sequence (DNA): TGTGCCAGCAGCCAACCAGGACAGGGTTGGACTGAAGCTTTCTTT.

The chain uses TRBV7-9 and TRBJ2-3, with D possibly being TRBD2 (5 bases). The CDR3 spans 16 residues. The V gene lost 5 bases and the J gene lost 5 bases, with 20 bases spanning the gap. Germline-derived CDR1 and CDR2 are SEHNR and FQNEAQ (reference sequence). CDR3 DNA sequence: TGTGCCAGCAGCCTCATGGCCCCCCATGGAGGAGATACGCAGTATTTT. Protein: CASSLMAPHGGDTQYF.

V and J are TRBV28 and TRBJ1-2; the D is unclear. Trimming left V 8 bases short and J 3 bases short, with 13 bases between. The CDR3 runs to 13 residues. The germline V gene encodes CDR1 MDHEN and CDR2 SYDVKM. CDR3 region: CASFAGVDYGYTF. The CDR3 DNA reads TGTGCCAGCTTCGCCGGGGTCGACTATGGCTACACCTTC.

The chain joins TRBV24-1 to TRBJ1-5; TRBD1 matches 8 bases. J gave up 7 bases and V 7 bases, and 2 bases lay outside the gene matches. The CDR3 consists of 12 residues. Looked up from germline, CDR1 is KGHDR and CDR2 is SFDVKD. CDR3 region: CATSRGQQPQHF. The DNA for the CDR3 is TGTGCCACCAGCAGGGGGCAACAGCCCCAGCATTTT.

J is TRBJ2-2 and V is TRBV7-3; TRBD1 matches at 7 bases. Looked up from germline, CDR1 is SGHTA and CDR2 is FQGTGA. Germline trimming cut 7 bases from V and 4 bases from J; bases unmatched to any gene: 9. The CDR3 covers 15 residues. CDR3 sequence: CASISTGLGTGELFF. The DNA of the CDR3 is TGTGCCAGCATTTCGACAGGGCTAGGCACCGGGGAGCTGTTTTTT.

This rearrangement joins TRBV7-6 to TRBJ2-6; no reliable D call. V lost 2 bases, J lost 0 bases, and 5 bases lay in between. The CDR3 has 15 amino acids. Germline CDR1 is SGHVS and CDR2 is FNYEAQ. CDR3 DNA sequence: TGTGCCAGCAGCTTACGAGACTCTGGGGCCAACGTCCTGACTTTC. Protein product: CASSLRDSGANVLTF. Full variable domain (outside the CDR3, taken from reference TRBV7-6 and TRBJ2-6): GAGVSQSPRYKVTKRGQDVALRCDPISGHVSLYWYRQALGQGPEFLTYFNYEAQQDKSGLPNDRFSAERPEGSISTLTIQRTEQRDSAMYRCASSLRDSGANVLTFGAGSRLTVL.

This rearrangement joins TRBV28 to TRBJ2-7, with TRBD1 identical over 7 bases. J was trimmed by 4 bases and V by 6 bases; bases with no gene match: 3. The CDR3 contains 12 residues. Germline lookup yields CDR1 MDHEN and CDR2 SYDVKM. The CDR3 is CASRTGFYEQYF. CDR3 DNA: TGTGCCAGCAGGACAGGGTTTTACGAGCAGTACTTC.

V usage is TRBV9 and J usage is TRBJ1-2; D gene uncertain. V was shortened by 2 bases and J by 7 bases, with 12 bases between the two germline ends. The germline V gene encodes CDR1 SGDLS and CDR2 YYNGEE. This CDR3 has 13 amino acids. CDR3 sequence (DNA): TGTGCCAGCAGCGTCGAATCCCTGAGTGGCTACACCTTC. Protein: CASSVESLSGYTF. The variable domain in full, with the rest retrieved from reference TRBV9 and TRBJ1-2, is DSGVTQTPKHLITATGQRVTLRCSPRSGDLSVYWYQQSLDQGLQFLIQYYNGEERAKGNILERFSAQQFPDLHSELNLSSLELGDSALYFCASSVESLSGYTFGSGTRLTVV.

The genes are TRBV27 and TRBJ2-4; 7 nucleotides agree with TRBD2. Germline trimming cut 4 bases from V and 14 bases from J; bases unmatched to any gene: 11. This CDR3 has 13 amino acids. Germline lookup yields CDR1 MNHEY and CDR2 SMNVEV (reference sequence). CDR3 region: CASSSRGLAVEYF. CDR3 sequence (DNA): TGTGCCAGCAGTTCGAGGGGCCTAGCGGTTGAGTACTTC.

The V call is TRBV18, the J call TRBJ2-2, with TRBD1 matching 7 bases. The CDR3 is made up of 16 amino acids. With V trimmed by 1 base and J by 0 bases, 2 bases remained unmatched. Germline values: CDR1 KGHSH, CDR2 LQKENI. CDR3 DNA: TGTGCCAGCTCACCACAGGGGGCGTCGAACACCGGGGAGCTGTTTTTT. Translating gives CASSPQGASNTGELFF.

V gene TRBV9 combines with J gene TRBJ1-5, with D tentatively TRBD1 (5 bases). The CDR3 runs 13 residues. Trimming shortened V by 10 bases and J by 5 bases, and 16 bases separated the two germline ends. Germline V lookup: CDR1 SGDLS, CDR2 YYNGEE. The CDR3 loop reads CAGGVEGYQPQHF. CDR3 nucleotide sequence: TGTGCCGGAGGGGTAGAGGGTTATCAGCCCCAGCATTTT.

The chain has TRBV9 and TRBJ2-1; D might be TRBD1 (6 bases). Germline values: CDR1 SGDLS, CDR2 YYNGEE. Between the trimmed V and J ends, which lost 3 bases and 7 bases, there was a span of 17 bases. The length of the CDR3 is 15 residues. This chain's CDR3 is CASSAMDSSWNEQFF. The CDR3 DNA reads TGTGCCAGCAGCGCCATGGACAGCTCTTGGAATGAGCAGTTCTTC.

The rearrangement joins TRBV6-5 to TRBJ1-1, with D perhaps TRBD1 (5 bases). Germline assignment: CDR1 MNHEY and CDR2 SVGAGI. V was pared by 6 bases and J by 4 bases, with 12 bases between. The CDR3 runs 13 residues. The CDR3 loop reads CASRKERGTEAFF. DNA of the CDR3: TGTGCCAGCAGAAAGGAAAGGGGCACTGAAGCTTTCTTT.

This clone was detected only once. The chain recombines TRBV5-4 with TRBJ2-7, with 8 bases matching TRBD2. Unmatched junction bases numbered 12, after V lost 4 bases and J lost 6 bases. Looked up from germline, CDR1 is SGHNT and CDR2 is YYREEE (reference sequence). CDR3 size: 15 residues. CDR3 sequence (DNA): TGTGCCAGCAGCGGAGCGCGGGAGGCCCCAGGCGAGCAGTACTTC. It specifies CASSGAREAPGEQYF.

This chain joins TRBV11-2 and TRBJ2-7; 10 nucleotides line up with TRBD2. Trimming took 1 base from V and 0 from J; bases not matched to a gene: 3. Germline V lookup: CDR1 SGHAT, CDR2 FQNNGV. The CDR3 has 16 residues. The CDR3 bases are TGTGCCAGCAGCTTAGCTTCTAGCGGGAGCTCCTACGAGCAGTACTTC. The encoded protein is CASSLASSGSSYEQYF.

This clone was detected only a few times. V gene TRBV9 combines with J gene TRBJ2-1, with 10 bases identical to TRBD2. V shed 4 bases, J shed 4 bases, and the junction held 5 bases outside the gene matches. This CDR3 is 15 amino acids long. Looked up from germline, CDR1 is SGDLS and CDR2 is YYNGEE. CDR3 protein: CASSPSGRGYNEQFF. CDR3 in DNA: TGTGCCAGCAGCCCAAGCGGGAGGGGGTACAATGAGCAGTTCTTC.

The J gene is TRBJ2-7, the V gene TRBV2; weak D call: TRBD2 (5 bases). V was pared by 1 base and J by 9 bases, with 10 bases between. CDR3 length: 12 amino acids. The germline V gene encodes CDR1 SNHLY and CDR2 FYNNEI. The CDR3 nucleotides read TGTGCCAGCAGTGAAGGTAGTAGCGCGCAGTACTTC. Its translation: CASSEGSSAQYF.